These 17 T cell receptor beta chains came from one sample sequenced in a study of blood T cell repertoires in COVID-19. Generated by immunoSEQ multiplex PCR, the TCRdb table keeps only in-frame clones and is missing some. The sample has 200,000 to 300,000 clones; about nine tenths are singletons. Sequenced material: peripheral blood. These receptors all stem from a man in his sixties who had recovered from COVID-19.

The chain recombines TRBV6-5 with TRBJ1-4; tentatively, D is TRBD1 (5 bases). This CDR3 has 15 amino acids. CDR1 is MNHEY and CDR2 is SVGAGI in the germline V gene. The V and J ends lost 0 bases and 11 bases respectively, with 16 bases between them. The CDR3 here is CASSYSTQEGEKLFF. CDR3 DNA sequence: TGTGCCAGCAGTTACTCGACACAGGAGGGTGAGAAACTGTTTTTT.

The chain combines TRBV7-2 with TRBJ2-7; TRBD1 agrees at 7 bases. The CDR3 consists of 13 residues. With 4 bases clipped from V and 6 bases from J, the junction kept 6 bases outside the gene matches. Per the germline V gene, CDR1 is SGHTA and CDR2 is FQGNSA. The CDR3 reads CASSSGQLVEQYF. The DNA for the CDR3 is TGTGCCAGCAGCTCGGGACAGTTAGTCGAGCAGTACTTC.

This chain uses TRBV5-5 with TRBJ1-5, with 9 positions matching TRBD1. With 0 bases clipped from V and 8 bases from J, the junction kept 6 bases outside the gene matches. Germline V gives CDR1 SGHKS, CDR2 YYEKEE (reference sequence). The CDR3 runs to 15 residues. The DNA for the CDR3 is TGTGCCAGCAGCTTGGTTGGGGACAGGGTTGAGCCCCAGCATTTT. Translated, it gives CASSLVGDRVEPQHF.

V usage is TRBV27 and J usage is TRBJ2-5, with D hard to call. With 2 bases removed from V and 4 bases from J, the gap between germline ends came to 11 bases. In germline, CDR1 is MNHEY, CDR2 SMNVEV (reference sequence). The CDR3 is made up of 14 amino acids. The CDR3 is CASSLVGSGETQYF. CDR3 sequence (DNA): TGTGCCAGCAGTTTAGTCGGGTCGGGAGAGACCCAGTACTTC.

The chain employs TRBV12-3 or TRBV12-4 and TRBJ2-7; unclear D gene. The CDR3 consists of 13 residues. Trimming shortened V by 9 bases and J by 2 bases, and 14 bases separated the two germline ends. The CDR3 spells CASKATVPYEQYF. The CDR3 coding sequence is TGTGCCAGTAAAGCTACGGTCCCCTACGAGCAGTACTTC.

This chain connects TRBV2 to TRBJ1-1, with a tentative D call TRBD1 (6 bases). This CDR3 spans 16 amino acids. Germline V gene data show CDR1 as SNHLY and CDR2 as FYNNEI. Trimming removed 6 bases at V and 1 base at J, with 18 bases between. The CDR3 here is CASRRDRRYENTEAFF. The CDR3 nucleotides read TGTGCCAGCAGGAGAGACAGGCGTTACGAGAACACTGAAGCTTTCTTT.

The CDR3 spells CASSFSGAQTNEKLFF. The CDR3 region has the DNA TGCGCCAGCAGCTTTAGTGGGGCGCAAACTAATGAAAAACTGTTTTTT. The genes are TRBV5-1 and TRBJ1-4, with D perhaps TRBD1 (5 bases). This CDR3 spans 16 amino acids. V was shortened by 2 bases and J by 1 base, with 12 bases between the two germline ends. Germline CDR1 SGHRS, CDR2 YFSETQ.

The J gene is TRBJ1-1, the V gene TRBV25-1, with D unclear. CDR1 is MGHDK and CDR2 is SYGVNS in the germline V gene. This CDR3 contains 17 residues. Trimming stripped 4 bases from V and 1 base from J, with 19 bases between. Written as DNA, the CDR3 is TGTGCCAGCAGTGCTAACTTTGGCGGCAAACCGAACACTGAAGCTTTCTTT. Translation gives CASSANFGGKPNTEAFF.

The chain links TRBV2 to TRBJ2-7; D may be TRBD1 (6 bases). The V and J ends lost 10 bases and 3 bases respectively, with 13 bases between them. The germline gives CDR1 SNHLY, CDR2 FYNNEI. The CDR3 covers 12 residues. The CDR3 region is CATQGQRYEQYF. DNA for the CDR3: TGTGCCACGCAGGGGCAACGCTACGAGCAGTACTTC.

The chain employs TRBV19 and TRBJ1-5, with D perhaps matching TRBD1 (6 bases). The V end lost 7 bases, the J end lost 0 bases, and 16 bases lay between the germline ends. CDR1 is LNHDA and CDR2 is SQIVND in the germline V gene (reference sequence). The CDR3 length is 16 residues. As DNA, the CDR3 is TGTGCCAGTACCCAGGGACACCAATATAGCAATCAGCCCCAGCATTTT. Residues: CASTQGHQYSNQPQHF.

This clone came up once. The chain uses TRBV13 and TRBJ2-2, with 8 bases identical to TRBD1. CDR3 length equals 14 residues. CDR1 and CDR2 from the germline V gene are PRHDT and FYEKMQ (reference sequence). After removal of 6 bases from V and 6 bases from J, the junction contained 6 bases not matched to a gene. The CDR3 loop is CASSRTGTAGELFF. The DNA for the CDR3 is TGTGCCAGCAGTCGGACAGGGACAGCCGGGGAGCTGTTTTTT.

The chain employs TRBV6-6 and TRBJ2-1; 14 bases map to TRBD2. Germline loops: CDR1 MNHNY, CDR2 SVGAGI (reference sequence). V gave up 6 bases and J gave up 4 bases; unmatched junction bases: 14. The CDR3 has 19 residues. The CDR3 DNA follows: TGTGCCAGCAGCTCCGGACTAGCGGGGGGACAGCGACGTTACAATGAGCAGTTCTTC. Its translation is CASSSGLAGGQRRYNEQFF.

To note about this clone: One junction end does not reproduce the germline sequence, and a read error may be involved. The chain has TRBV18 and TRBJ1-2; tentative D call: TRBD1 (5 bases). From germline, CDR1 is KGHSH and CDR2 LQKENI. CDR3 length: 15 residues. The CDR3 DNA is TGTGCCAGCTCACCCGACAGTCCTCCAACTAATGGGTACACCTTC. Translation gives CASSPDSPPTNGYTF.

The genes are TRBV6-5 and TRBJ1-1, with D possibly matching TRBD1 (6 bases). V was clipped by 6 bases and J by 2 bases, with 13 bases between them. The CDR3 covers 14 residues. Germline CDR1 is MNHEY and CDR2 is SVGAGI. DNA for the CDR3: TGTGCCAGCAGGCTGACAGGATTTAACACTGAAGCTTTCTTT. Protein product: CASRLTGFNTEAFF.

The CDR3 DNA is TGTGCCAGTAGTATAAACCAGGGGTACACTGAAGCTTTCTTT. Protein sequence: CASSINQGYTEAFF. This sequence joins TRBV19 and TRBJ1-1, with D possibly being TRBD1 (6 bases). The germline V and J ends were trimmed by 2 bases and 3 bases, with 10 bases remaining between them. CDR3 size: 14 residues. The germline CDR1 and CDR2 sequences are LNHDA and SQIVND (reference sequence).

This rearrangement joins TRBV7-2 to TRBJ2-2; 10 nucleotides align to TRBD2. CDR3 length equals 18 residues. Germline V gives CDR1 SGHTA, CDR2 FQGNSA. V lost 1 base, J lost 2 bases, and 7 bases stayed unmatched. The CDR3 sequence: CASSLVAGGLSNTGELFF. The CDR3 coding sequence is TGTGCCAGCAGCTTAGTAGCGGGGGGACTATCAAACACCGGGGAGCTGTTTTTT.

This clone showed up just once. This chain uses TRBV5-1 with TRBJ2-7, with 8 bases matching TRBD1. The length of the CDR3 is 12 residues. CDR1 is SGHRS, CDR2 YFSETQ, per germline. V lost 4 bases and J lost 11; bases outside the gene matches: 8. CDR3 loop: CASSISGQVEYF. The CDR3 coding sequence is TGCGCCAGCAGCATCTCGGGACAGGTCGAGTACTTC. The variable domain in full, with the rest retrieved from reference TRBV5-1 and TRBJ2-7, is KAGVTQTPRYLIKTRGQQVTLSCSPISGHRSVSWYQQTPGQGLQFLFEYFSETQRNKGNFPGRFSGRQFSNSRSEMNVSTLELGDSALYLCASSISGQVEYFGPGTRLTVT.